A selection of T cell receptor beta chains follows, all from one sample in a study of cytomegalovirus exposure and HLA in healthy donors. Method: immunoSEQ multiplex PCR; TCRdb's copy keeps in-frame clones and lacks some. The data show tens of thousands of clones, under 80% seen once. Sequencing was done on a sample of PBMCs. The receptors were sampled from a man in his fifties or sixties in good health and CMV-seropositive. Both conserved end residues are part of each CDR3. The order of the fields is J gene, clone size, D gene, V gene, CDR3 DNA, CDR3 protein. A D gene is named only where the DNA matches it firmly. Clone size appears in some rows only: once, few, many, or a class for an expanded clone.

j_gene: TRBJ1-3
abundance: .
d_gene: .
v_gene: TRBV11-2
CDR3nt: TGTGCCAGCAGCTTAGCGGGGGGCTCTGGAAACACCATATATTTT
CDR3aa: CASSLAGGSGNTIYF

j_gene: TRBJ1-1
abundance: .
d_gene: .
v_gene: TRBV4-3
CDR3nt: TGCGCCAGCAGCCAAGAAAAGCTGCCCGGGTACTTGGACACTGAAGCTTTCTTT
CDR3aa: CASSQEKLPGYLDTEAFF

j_gene: TRBJ2-3
abundance: .
d_gene: TRBD2
v_gene: TRBV6-6
CDR3nt: TGTGCCGGCAGGACTAGCGGGAGCACAGATACGCAGTATTTT
CDR3aa: CAGRTSGSTDTQYF

j_gene: TRBJ1-2
abundance: .
d_gene: .
v_gene: TRBV7-7
CDR3nt: TGTGCCAGCAGCTTAAGGCTCCGAGGAGGCTATGGCTACACCTTC
CDR3aa: CASSLRLRGGYGYTF

j_gene: TRBJ1-1
abundance: .
d_gene: .
v_gene: TRBV27
CDR3nt: TGTGCCAGCAGTTTAGGGGGGGCGGTGAACACTGAAGCTTTCTTT
CDR3aa: CASSLGGAVNTEAFF

j_gene: TRBJ1-1
abundance: .
d_gene: .
v_gene: TRBV10-1
CDR3nt: TGCGCCAGCAGTGCCTCGGGGGGGGGAAGAGCTTTCTTT
CDR3aa: CASSASGGGRAFF

j_gene: TRBJ2-3
abundance: .
d_gene: TRBD2
v_gene: TRBV7-9
CDR3nt: TGTGCCAGCGGACTAGCGGGTTACGGGGGCACAGATACGCAGTATTTT
CDR3aa: CASGLAGYGGTDTQYF

j_gene: TRBJ2-3
abundance: .
d_gene: TRBD2
v_gene: TRBV7-7
CDR3nt: TGTGCTAGCAGCTCTAGCGGGTTTAGCACAGATACGCAGTATTTT
CDR3aa: CASSSSGFSTDTQYF

j_gene: TRBJ2-1
abundance: .
d_gene: TRBD2
v_gene: TRBV27
CDR3nt: TGTGCCAGCAGCTATAGCGGGGGGCCCTACAATGAGCAGTTCTTC
CDR3aa: CASSYSGGPYNEQFF

j_gene: TRBJ2-7
abundance: .
d_gene: TRBD2
v_gene: TRBV4-2
CDR3nt: TGTGCCAGCAGCCCGGCAATGGGGGCGGGGGGGCCGTACGAGCAGTACTTC
CDR3aa: CASSPAMGAGGPYEQYF

j_gene: TRBJ2-2
abundance: .
d_gene: TRBD2
v_gene: TRBV9
CDR3nt: TGTGCCAGCAGCCCTAGAGGGCCGGGAGGAAGCACCGGGGAGCTGTTTTTT
CDR3aa: CASSPRGPGGSTGELFF

j_gene: TRBJ2-7
abundance: .
d_gene: TRBD2
v_gene: TRBV5-1
CDR3nt: TGCGCCAGCAGCCCCCAGCGGGGGGGGTACGAGCAGTACTTC
CDR3aa: CASSPQRGGYEQYF

j_gene: TRBJ2-5
abundance: few
d_gene: .
v_gene: TRBV15
CDR3nt: TGTGCCACCAGCAGAGATTTCAAGGGGGAGACCCAGTACTTC
CDR3aa: CATSRDFKGETQYF

j_gene: TRBJ1-5
abundance: .
d_gene: .
v_gene: TRBV2
CDR3nt: TGTGCCAGCCGGTCGGGGAGAGATCAGCCCCAGCATTTT
CDR3aa: CASRSGRDQPQHF

j_gene: TRBJ1-6
abundance: .
d_gene: TRBD1
v_gene: TRBV7-9
CDR3nt: TGTGCCAGCAGGTTTCAGGGGGATGGTTCACCCCTCCACTTT
CDR3aa: CASRFQGDGSPLHF

j_gene: TRBJ1-2
abundance: .
d_gene: .
v_gene: TRBV5-4
CDR3nt: TGTGCCAGCAGCTTGGTTGGCCAGGACTATGGCTACACCTTC
CDR3aa: CASSLVGQDYGYTF

j_gene: TRBJ2-5
abundance: .
d_gene: TRBD2
v_gene: TRBV5-4
CDR3nt: TGTGCCAGCAGCCTAGCGGGGGGGCTCAAGACCCAGTACTTC
CDR3aa: CASSLAGGLKTQYF

j_gene: TRBJ2-5
abundance: .
d_gene: .
v_gene: TRBV11-2
CDR3nt: TGTGCCAGCAGCTTAGGACTCCGTGTAGGAGAGACCCAGTACTTC
CDR3aa: CASSLGLRVGETQYF

j_gene: TRBJ2-7
abundance: .
d_gene: .
v_gene: TRBV28
CDR3nt: TGTGCCAGCAGTTCGGGAAACCCGGCGCTCCGGCCCTACGAGCAGTACTTC
CDR3aa: CASSSGNPALRPYEQYF

j_gene: TRBJ2-1
abundance: few
d_gene: .
v_gene: TRBV4-1
CDR3nt: TGCGCCAGCAGCCAAGAGTTTGGGACTTTTTACAATGAGCAGTTCTTC
CDR3aa: CASSQEFGTFYNEQFF

j_gene: TRBJ2-7
abundance: .
d_gene: TRBD1
v_gene: TRBV5-6
CDR3nt: TGTGCCAGCAGCTTCGGACAGGGGAGATACGAGCAGTACTTC
CDR3aa: CASSFGQGRYEQYF

j_gene: TRBJ1-3
abundance: .
d_gene: TRBD1
v_gene: TRBV19
CDR3nt: TGTGCCAGTAGCAGAGGACAGGGCAATGGAAACACCATATATTTT
CDR3aa: CASSRGQGNGNTIYF

j_gene: TRBJ1-5
abundance: .
d_gene: TRBD1
v_gene: TRBV6-5
CDR3nt: TGTGCCAGCAACGACAGGGCCGGCAATCAGCCCCAGCATTTT
CDR3aa: CASNDRAGNQPQHF